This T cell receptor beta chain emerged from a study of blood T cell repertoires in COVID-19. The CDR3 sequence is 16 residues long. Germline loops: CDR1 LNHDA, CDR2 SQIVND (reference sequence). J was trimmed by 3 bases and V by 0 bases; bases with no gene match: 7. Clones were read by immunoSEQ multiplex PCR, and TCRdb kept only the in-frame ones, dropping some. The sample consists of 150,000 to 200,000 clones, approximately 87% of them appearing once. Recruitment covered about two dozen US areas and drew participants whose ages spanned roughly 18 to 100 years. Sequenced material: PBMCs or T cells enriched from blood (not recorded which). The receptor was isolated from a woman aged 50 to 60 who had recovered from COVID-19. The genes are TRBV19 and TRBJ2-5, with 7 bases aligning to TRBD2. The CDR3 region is CASSIDQGGAEETQYF. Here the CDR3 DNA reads TGTGCCAGTAGTATAGATCAGGGAGGGGCGGAAGAGACCCAGTACTTC.